This T cell receptor beta chain appears in the sequencing data of a study of cytotoxic CD8 clonotypes in ibrutinib-treated CLL. Study context: Median treatment time before response sampling was approximately 11 months, range 6 to 36.

Profiled with immunoSEQ multiplex PCR; TCRdb holds only in-frame clones, not every one. This table has 100,000 or so clones, about 58% appearing once. This clone was counted between two and nine times. Germline V gene lookup returns CDR1 SGHRS and CDR2 YFSETQ. V shed 2 bases and J 6 bases; nucleotides not matched to a gene: 13. This CDR3 has 16 amino acids. The clonotype originates from a human donor with chronic lymphocytic leukemia. Sample: PBMCs, taken after 24 months of ibrutinib treatment. This chain connects TRBV5-1 to TRBJ1-1; 7 bases map to TRBD1. Here the CDR3 reads CASSLGDRQGVAEAFF. The CDR3 nucleotides are TGCGCCAGCAGCTTAGGCGACAGACAGGGCGTGGCTGAAGCTTTCTTT. The full variable domain, completed using reference TRBV5-1 and TRBJ1-1, is KAGVTQTPRYLIKTRGQQVTLSCSPISGHRSVSWYQQTPGQGLQFLFEYFSETQRNKGNFPGRFSGRQFSNSRSEMNVSTLELGDSALYLCASSLGDRQGVAEAFFGQGTRLTVV.